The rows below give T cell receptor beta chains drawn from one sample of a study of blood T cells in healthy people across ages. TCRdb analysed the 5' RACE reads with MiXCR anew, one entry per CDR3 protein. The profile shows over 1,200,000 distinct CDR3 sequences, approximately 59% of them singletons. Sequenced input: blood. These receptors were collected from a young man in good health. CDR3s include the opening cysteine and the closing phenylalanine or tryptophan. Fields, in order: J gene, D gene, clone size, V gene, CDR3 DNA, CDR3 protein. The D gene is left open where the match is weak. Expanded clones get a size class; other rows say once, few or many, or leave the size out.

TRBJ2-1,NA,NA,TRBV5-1,TGCGCCAGCAGCTGGACAGTCAGCACAACAGGGCGCAGCTCCTACAATGAGCAGTTCTTC,CASSWTVSTTGRSSYNEQFF
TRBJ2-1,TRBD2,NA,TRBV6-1,TGTGCCAGCAGTGAGGGGACTAGCGGGAACATATACAATGAGCAGTTCTTC,CASSEGTSGNIYNEQFF
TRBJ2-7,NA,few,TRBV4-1,TGCGCCAGCAGCCGGGAGGACAGCTACGAGCAGTACTTC,CASSREDSYEQYF
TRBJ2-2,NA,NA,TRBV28,TGTGCCAGCAGGCTAGGCGGGGAGCTGTTTTTT,CASRLGGELFF
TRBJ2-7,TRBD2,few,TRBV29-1,TGCAGCGTTGATAAGGCTAGCGGTTACGAGCAGTACTTC,CSVDKASGYEQYF
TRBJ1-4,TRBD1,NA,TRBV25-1,TGTGCCAGCAGTGAGACAGGGGTAACTAATGAAAAACTGTTTTTT,CASSETGVTNEKLFF
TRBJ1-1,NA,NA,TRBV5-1,TGCGCCAGCGGCCTTCGTACCGGGACGAGAGGGTCTGAAGCTTTCTTT,CASGLRTGTRGSEAFF
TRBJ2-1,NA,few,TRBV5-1,TGCGCCAGCAGCAGCGCCGCGGCCCGCAATGAGCAGTTCTTC,CASSSAAARNEQFF
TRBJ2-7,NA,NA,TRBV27,TGTGCCAGCAGTTTAGGGATGCCGTCATACGAGCAGTACTTC,CASSLGMPSYEQYF
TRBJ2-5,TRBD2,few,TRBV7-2,TGTGCCAGCAGCCCACTAGCGTACCAAGAGACCCAGTACTTC,CASSPLAYQETQYF
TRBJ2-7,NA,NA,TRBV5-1,TGCGCCAGCAGCTTGCGTCGTCCCTCCTACGAGCAGTACTTC,CASSLRRPSYEQYF
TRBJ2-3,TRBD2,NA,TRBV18,TGTGCCAGCTCACCCGGGACTAGCAGAATAGGCACAGATACGCAGTATTTT,CASSPGTSRIGTDTQYF
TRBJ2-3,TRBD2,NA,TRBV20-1,TGCAGTGCTCGCGTTTCGGGCGGGGGTTTGAATACGCAGTATTTT,CSARVSGGGLNTQYF
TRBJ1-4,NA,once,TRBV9,TGTACCAGCAGCGTACAGGGATCTAATGAAAAACTGTTTTTT,CTSSVQGSNEKLFF
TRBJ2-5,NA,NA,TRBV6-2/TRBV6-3,TGTGCCAGCAGTTATCTTTACGAGACCCAGTACTTC,CASSYLYETQYF
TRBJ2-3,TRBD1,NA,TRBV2,TGTGCCAGCAGTACAGCTGGGACAGCGATTAGCACAGATACGCAGTATTTT,CASSTAGTAISTDTQYF
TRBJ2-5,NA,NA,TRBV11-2,TGTGCCAGCACCCCTCCGGTCTCCGAGACCCAGTACTTC,CASTPPVSETQYF
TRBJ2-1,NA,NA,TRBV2,TGTGCCAGTAATGAAGGTGGGCGGAGCTCCTACAATGAGCAGTTCTTC,CASNEGGRSSYNEQFF
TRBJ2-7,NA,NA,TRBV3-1,TGTGCCAGCAGCCAAGTCCGGGAGTACTACGAGCAGTACTTC,CASSQVREYYEQYF
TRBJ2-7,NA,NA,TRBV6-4,TGTGCCAGCAGGACATTTCCGAGCTCCTACAATGAGCAGTACTTC,CASRTFPSSYNEQYF
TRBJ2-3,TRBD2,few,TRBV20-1,TGCAGTGCTACCGACAGCGGGGGGGCTACCACAGATACGCAGTATTTT,CSATDSGGATTDTQYF
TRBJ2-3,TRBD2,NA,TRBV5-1,TGCGCCAGCAGCTTGACGCTAGCGGGAGTACCATCCCATTTCACAGATACGCAGTATTTT,CASSLTLAGVPSHFTDTQYF
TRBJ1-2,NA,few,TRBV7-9,TGTGCCAGCAGCTTAGTATCGGCAGGGATGGACTATGGCTACACCTTC,CASSLVSAGMDYGYTF
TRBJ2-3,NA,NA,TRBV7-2,TGTGCCAGCAGCTCCCTTGGGGGGGCGTCAGATACGCAGTATTTT,CASSSLGGASDTQYF
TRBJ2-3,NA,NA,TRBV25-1,TGTGCCAGCAGTGAGGAACCATTCCCAGATACGCAGTATTTT,CASSEEPFPDTQYF
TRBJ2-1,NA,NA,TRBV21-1,TGTGCCAGCAGCAAAAACTCCCCGGGCCCCCGGGAGTTCTTC,CASSKNSPGPREFF
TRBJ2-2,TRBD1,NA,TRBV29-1,TGCAGCTTCGGACAGGGGAGGACCGGGGAGCTGTTTTTT,CSFGQGRTGELFF
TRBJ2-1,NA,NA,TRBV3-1,TGTGCCAGCAGCCAAGATGGGGGGAGGCTCAATGAGCAGTTCTTC,CASSQDGGRLNEQFF
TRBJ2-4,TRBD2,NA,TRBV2,TGTGCCAGCCTCGAGCGGGAGGCACGGAACATTCAGTACTTC,CASLEREARNIQYF
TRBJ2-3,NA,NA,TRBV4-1,TGCGCCAGCAGCGCACCGGGCTTCGCAGATACGCAGTATTTT,CASSAPGFADTQYF